This T cell receptor (beta chain) was retrieved from a study of Ad26.COV2.S vaccination and SARS-CoV-2 variants. Study at large: Sample donor was a member of the COV1001 Ad26.COV2.S trial arm. Ad26.COV2.S shots went into the muscle once or twice, 56 days apart.

The protocol was immunoSEQ multiplex PCR, while the TCRdb copy is restricted to in-frame clones and leaves out a portion. This table has about 250,000 clones, roughly 86% appearing once. Noted treatment: over 15 received Ad26.COV2.S at low or high dose, single or two shots; about 5 received placebo; per-sample allocation not given. Samples were taken on day 63 after the first vaccine or placebo injection. This sample comprised peripheral blood, obtained in a trial of Ad26.COV2.S vaccine versus placebo. This TCR derives from a person between 18 and 59 years old who received the Ad26.COV2.S COVID-19 vaccine or a placebo.

The CDR3 here is CASRGLFGRQETQYF. The CDR3 region has the DNA TGTGCCAGCAGAGGTCTGTTCGGGAGACAAGAGACCCAGTACTTC. The rearrangement links TRBV2 to TRBJ2-5, with D perhaps matching TRBD2 (6 bases). Trimming cost V 6 bases and J 2 bases, with 16 bases left between them. This CDR3 has 15 residues. Germline V lookup: CDR1 SNHLY, CDR2 FYNNEI.